The 30 T cell receptor beta chains presented below share a single source sample, sequenced in a study of blood T cell repertoires in COVID-19. Assay: immunoSEQ multiplex PCR; the TCRdb copy retains only in-frame clones and omits some. The repertoire consists of around 300,000 clones, with roughly nine tenths occurring once and the leading ten covering 1.5% to 2%. The sequenced sample consisted of PBMCs or T cells enriched from blood (not recorded which). Every receptor here comes from a woman in her thirties or forties who had recovered from COVID-19.

The chain carries TRBV18 and TRBJ1-2; 8 nucleotides line up with TRBD1. V lost 4 bases, J lost 6 bases, and 10 bases stayed unmatched. Germline V gives CDR1 KGHSH, CDR2 LQKENI. The CDR3 runs to 15 residues. CDR3 sequence (DNA): TGTGCCAGCTCACAGGAAATGACAGGGGCCGATGGCTACACCTTC. Protein product: CASSQEMTGADGYTF.

The rearrangement uses TRBV7-2 and TRBJ2-5, with 8 bases that match TRBD1. In germline, CDR1 is SGHTA, CDR2 FQGNSA. V trimming: 0 bases; J trimming: 3 bases; junction bases outside the gene matches: 0. The CDR3 runs 14 residues. CDR3 nucleotides: TGTGCCAGCAGCTTAGCGACAGGGGAAGAGACCCAGTACTTC. Its translation is CASSLATGEETQYF.

The V gene is TRBV18, the J gene TRBJ2-5; 7 bases match TRBD1. CDR1 is KGHSH, CDR2 LQKENI, per germline. J lost 9 bases, V lost 2 bases, and 3 bases had no gene match. The CDR3 is made up of 12 amino acids. This CDR3 reads CASSPRQGAQYF. The CDR3 DNA sequence: TGTGCCAGCTCACCAAGGCAGGGGGCCCAGTACTTC. Full variable domain (rest looked up from reference TRBV18 and TRBJ2-5): NAGVMQNPRHLVRRRGQEARLRCSPMKGHSHVYWYRQLPEEGLKFMVYLQKENIIDESGMPKERFSAEFPKEGPSILRIQQVVRGDSAAYFCASSPRQGAQYFGPGTRLLVL.

V is TRBV5-8 and J is TRBJ2-3, with D tentatively TRBD2 (5 bases). This CDR3 spans 13 amino acids. Between the trimmed V and J ends, which lost 4 bases and 6 bases, there was a span of 12 bases. CDR1 is SGHTS and CDR2 is YDEGEE in the germline V gene. CDR3 bases: TGTGCCAGCAGCCTCTCTAGCTACGATACGCAGTATTTT. Its translation is CASSLSSYDTQYF.

V and J are TRBV29-1 and TRBJ2-7; D ambiguous. CDR3 length: 14 residues. Germline V gene sequence: CDR1 SQVTM, CDR2 ANQGSEA. Trimming shortened V by 4 bases and J by 0 bases, and 13 bases separated the two germline ends. CDR3 DNA sequence: TGCAGCGTTGTGGAACAGCTGAACTCCTACGAGCAGTACTTC. As protein: CSVVEQLNSYEQYF.

The V and J genes are TRBV6-2 or TRBV6-3 and TRBJ2-2, with 11 positions matching TRBD2. V dropped 6 bases and J dropped 2; count of bases not matched to a gene: 8. There are 17 residues in the CDR3. Germline assignment: CDR1 MNHEY and CDR2 SVGEGT. As DNA, the CDR3 is TGTGCCAGCAGCCCAACTCTAGCGGGAGGCAACACCGGGGAGCTGTTTTTT. This encodes CASSPTLAGGNTGELFF.

This sequence joins TRBV25-1 and TRBJ1-6, with 9 bases aligning to TRBD1. This CDR3 has 16 amino acids. The germline CDR1 and CDR2 sequences are MGHDK and SYGVNS. The V gene end was trimmed by 7 bases and the J gene end by 10 bases; junction bases not matched to a gene: 14. CDR3: CASKLSEGTGRSPLHF. In DNA, the CDR3 is TGTGCCAGCAAGCTAAGTGAGGGGACAGGGAGATCACCCCTCCACTTT. The whole variable domain, remainder taken from reference TRBV25-1 and TRBJ1-6, is EADIYQTPRYLVIGTGKKITLECSQTMGHDKMYWYQQDPGMELHLIHYSYGVNSTEKGDLSSESTVSRIRTEHFPLTLESARPSHTSQYLCASKLSEGTGRSPLHFGNGTRLTVT.

In its sample, this clone was seen a few times. Different DNA sequences within this sample yield the same CDR3. The chain combines TRBV18 with TRBJ2-7; 10 nucleotides line up with TRBD1. J was trimmed by 3 bases and V by 3 bases; bases with no gene match: 5. Germline CDR1 is KGHSH and CDR2 is LQKENI. The CDR3 has 15 residues. The CDR3 sequence is CASSPRGTGVYEQYF. CDR3 DNA sequence: TGTGCCAGCTCACCCCGAGGGACAGGGGTCTACGAGCAGTACTTC.

This rearrangement joins TRBV6-2 or TRBV6-3 to TRBJ1-5; no definite D call. The V gene's germline CDR1 is MNHEY and CDR2 SVGEGT. Trimming removed 5 bases from V and 7 bases from J, with 9 bases in between. The CDR3 loop spans 12 amino acids. The CDR3 nucleotides are TGTGCCAGCAGTCCCCTCCGGCAGCCCCAGCATTTT. The encoded protein is CASSPLRQPQHF.

The chain joins TRBV5-1 to TRBJ2-7, with 8 bases that match TRBD1. CDR1 is SGHRS and CDR2 is YFSETQ in the germline V gene. The V segment lost 3 bases and the J segment 0 bases; nucleotides outside the gene matches: 14. The CDR3 covers 18 residues. The CDR3: CASSSRDRRLVPSYEQYF. The CDR3 DNA is TGCGCCAGCAGCTCCCGGGACAGGCGACTCGTCCCCTCCTACGAGCAGTACTTC.

This chain links TRBV4-1 with TRBJ1-1; no reliable D call. V shed 2 bases and J shed 0 bases, with 7 bases lying between them. The CDR3 consists of 14 residues. Germline CDR1 reads MGHRA; CDR2 reads YSYEKL. CDR3 DNA: TGCGCCAGCAGCCAACAGATTATGAACACTGAAGCTTTCTTT. Its translation is CASSQQIMNTEAFF.

This clone occurred once. The CDR3: CASSLVAGTGELFF. The CDR3 nucleotides read TGTGCCAGCAGCTTAGTAGCGGGAACCGGGGAGCTGTTTTTT. J is TRBJ2-2 and V is TRBV7-2; TRBD2 agrees at 8 bases. Germline-derived CDR1 and CDR2 are SGHTA and FQGNSA. The CDR3 runs 14 residues. V shed 1 base and J 5 bases; nucleotides not matched to a gene: 0.

This rearrangement joins TRBV3-1 (or the pseudogene TRBV3-2) to TRBJ2-5; TRBD1 is a possible D gene (5 bases). The CDR3 extends over 14 amino acids. Trimming removed 3 bases from V and 1 base from J, with 9 bases in between. The germline gives CDR1 LGHDT, CDR2 YNNKEL (reference sequence). DNA of the CDR3: TGTGCCAGCAGCCACAGACAGCGCCAAGAGACCCAGTACTTC. Protein sequence: CASSHRQRQETQYF.

The chain links TRBV2 to TRBJ1-3, with TRBD1 identical over 7 bases. The V gene's germline CDR1 is SNHLY and CDR2 FYNNEI. The CDR3 covers 15 residues. The J segment lost 4 bases and the V segment lost 5 bases, leaving 8 bases of the junction unmatched. CDR3 loop: CASSFTQGTGNTIYF. The CDR3 region has the DNA TGTGCCAGCAGTTTTACACAGGGGACCGGAAACACCATATATTTT.

The chain uses TRBV6-5 and TRBJ2-5; weak D call: TRBD1 (6 bases). Germline V CDR1 and CDR2: MNHEY, SVGAGI. This CDR3 is built from 14 residues. Trimming cost V 6 bases and J 4 bases, with 15 bases left between them. CDR3 in DNA: TGTGCCAGCAGCCGCCGTCGAGGGGGAGAGACCCAGTACTTC. Translating it yields CASSRRRGGETQYF.

This clone has just one count. V is TRBV30 and J is TRBJ1-1; 8 nucleotides align to TRBD1. Looked up from germline, CDR1 is GTSNPN and CDR2 is SVGIG (reference sequence). The length of the CDR3 is 13 residues. Trimming at V came to 2 bases and at J to 5 bases, leaving 4 bases not matched to a gene. The CDR3 DNA sequence: TGTGCCTGGAGTCGGACAGGGCGAACTGAAGCTTTCTTT. Amino acid sequence: CAWSRTGRTEAFF.

V and J are TRBV29-1 and TRBJ2-1, with a possible D match to TRBD1 (7 bases). The ends were cut back, 4 bases at V and 5 bases at J, with 27 bases in the middle. CDR1 and CDR2 (germline): SQVTM, ANQGSEA. The CDR3 spans 18 residues. The CDR3, as DNA: TGCAGCGTTGGACGTTCCCAGGGGGGAAGTTATAGGGACAATGAGCAGTTCTTC. It codes for CSVGRSQGGSYRDNEQFF.

The rearrangement uses TRBV4-1 and TRBJ2-1; TRBD2 might be the D (6 bases). The V gene lost 2 bases and the J gene lost 8 bases, with 22 bases spanning the gap. The CDR3 sequence is 17 residues long. The germline V gene encodes CDR1 MGHRA and CDR2 YSYEKL. Here the CDR3 DNA reads TGCGCCAGCAGCCAACCTACTAGCTACGAAATGGGCCATGAGCAGTTCTTC. Translation: CASSQPTSYEMGHEQFF.

This clone was observed once. This chain joins TRBV19 and TRBJ1-5, with D unresolved. CDR1 LNHDA and CDR2 SQIVND come from the germline V gene (reference sequence). The V end was cut by 4 bases, the J end by 0 bases, with 13 bases between. The CDR3 has 16 amino acids. The CDR3 DNA follows: TGTGCCAGTAGTAGCCGCGGGCAGATTAGCAATCAGCCCCAGCATTTT. This codes for CASSSRGQISNQPQHF.

This sequence joins TRBV9 and TRBJ1-2; tentatively, D is TRBD1 (6 bases). This CDR3 has 13 amino acids. The V and J ends lost 4 bases and 8 bases respectively, with 15 bases between them. Per the germline V gene, CDR1 is SGDLS and CDR2 is YYNGEE. CDR3 protein: CASSPQQGWGYTF. The CDR3 nucleotides read TGTGCCAGCAGCCCTCAACAGGGATGGGGCTACACCTTC.

This chain links TRBV2 with TRBJ1-1, with TRBD1 matching over 7 bases. CDR3 length equals 15 residues. The germline CDR1 and CDR2 sequences are SNHLY and FYNNEI. V gave up 0 bases and J gave up 5 bases; unmatched junction bases: 6. CDR3: CASSEASTGRTEAFF. Here the CDR3 DNA reads TGTGCCAGCAGTGAAGCCTCGACAGGGAGAACTGAAGCTTTCTTT.

The rearrangement links TRBV5-1 to TRBJ1-1; D uncertain. Trimming took 0 bases from V and 6 from J, leaving 12 bases between them. The CDR3 sequence is 14 residues long. CDR1 and CDR2 (germline): SGHRS, YFSETQ. The CDR3 is CASSLDLMTPEAFF. The CDR3 DNA sequence: TGCGCCAGCAGCTTGGATTTGATGACACCTGAAGCTTTCTTT.

The chain combines TRBV18 with TRBJ2-7; 10 bases are a match to TRBD2. This CDR3 contains 15 residues. Germline V gene lookup returns CDR1 KGHSH and CDR2 LQKENI. Trimming took 3 bases from V and 8 from J; bases not matched to a gene: 10. CDR3 bases: TGTGCCAGCTCACCGAGTCTAGCGGGAGAAGTTCAGCAGTACTTC. This gives the protein CASSPSLAGEVQQYF.

V usage is TRBV11-1 and J usage is TRBJ1-1; the D is unclear. The CDR3 runs to 14 residues. The V end lost 5 bases, the J end lost 5 bases, and 15 bases lay between the germline ends. CDR1 SGHAT and CDR2 FQDESV come from the germline V gene (reference sequence). This chain's CDR3 is CASSRPNGMTEAFF. The CDR3 region has the DNA TGTGCCAGCAGCCGTCCAAACGGGATGACTGAAGCTTTCTTT.

For this clone: An end of the junction differs from the germline gene, which may be a read error. The chain couples TRBV7-7 to TRBJ2-1; 8 nucleotides agree with TRBD1. The CDR3 has 14 amino acids. Germline values: CDR1 SSHAT, CDR2 FNYEAQ (reference sequence). Here the CDR3 reads CASSQDRDGGEQFF. Here the CDR3 DNA reads TGTGCTAGCAGCCAGGACAGGGACGGGGGTGAGCAGTTCTTC.

The chain carries TRBV29-1 and TRBJ2-7; 9 bases are a match to TRBD1. Germline trimming cut 6 bases from V and 6 bases from J; bases unmatched to any gene: 9. This CDR3 is built from 13 residues. The V gene's germline CDR1 is SQVTM and CDR2 ANQGSEA. The CDR3 here is CSVPGQGGVEQYF. Here the CDR3 DNA reads TGCAGCGTACCGGGACAGGGTGGAGTCGAGCAGTACTTC.

The V gene is TRBV15, the J gene TRBJ1-2; TRBD1 aligns across 9 bases. CDR1 and CDR2 from the germline V gene are LNHNV and YYDKDF (reference sequence). With V trimmed by 5 bases and J by 3 bases, 7 bases remained unmatched. The CDR3 has 15 amino acids. For the CDR3, the DNA is TGTGCCACCAGCGCGACAGGGGGAGTATACTATGGCTACACCTTC. Residues: CATSATGGVYYGYTF. Using reference TRBV15 and TRBJ1-2 for the parts outside the CDR3, the full variable domain is DAMVIQNPRYQVTQFGKPVTLSCSQTLNHNVMYWYQQKSSQAPKLLFHYYDKDFNNEADTPDNFQSRRPNTSFCFLDIRSPGLGDTAMYLCATSATGGVYYGYTFGSGTRLTVV.

This chain links TRBV19 with TRBJ1-4, with 10 bases lining up with TRBD1. V shed 1 base and J 6 bases; nucleotides not matched to a gene: 2. Germline CDR1 reads LNHDA; CDR2 reads SQIVND (reference sequence). This CDR3 is 15 amino acids long. In DNA form, the CDR3 reads TGTGCCAGTAGTATAGGCGGGACAGGGGATGAAAAACTGTTTTTT. Protein: CASSIGGTGDEKLFF.

The chain has TRBV2 and TRBJ2-3; 7 bases are shared with TRBD2. Germline-derived CDR1 and CDR2 are SNHLY and FYNNEI. V trimming: 7 bases; J trimming: 5 bases; junction bases outside the gene matches: 9. The CDR3 is 14 residues long. The CDR3 nucleotides read TGTGCCAGCAAAACCTGGACTAGGGGAGATACGCAGTATTTT. Translation: CASKTWTRGDTQYF.

This clone was counted only a few times. The gene calls are TRBV2 and TRBJ2-7, with 12 bases aligning to TRBD2. Germline V gene data show CDR1 as SNHLY and CDR2 as FYNNEI. CDR3 length: 15 residues. Germline trimming cut 7 bases from V and 3 bases from J; bases unmatched to any gene: 7. The chain's CDR3 is CASMRRTSGIYEQYF. CDR3 coding DNA: TGTGCCAGCATGAGGCGGACTAGCGGGATCTACGAGCAGTACTTC.